This T cell receptor (beta chain) derives from a study of high-grade serous ovarian cancer treatment subgroups. Overall study context: On average, roughly 15,000 reads and about 6,800 unique TCR beta rearrangements were obtained per sample.

Points on this clone: Its antigen is not identified.

General observations from the study: Without spatial data, bulk sequencing limits insight into HGSC tumor diversity. Same-patient tumor repertoires overlapped at roughly 0.1 to 0.79; different patients barely overlapped. The analyses considered CDR3 and ignored CDR1 and CDR2.

Libraries were prepared by immunoSEQ multiplex PCR; TCRdb keeps only in-frame clonotypes and omits some of them. This table holds under 20,000 clones, about 76% found once. Tumor tissue was taken before any definitive surgery or chemotherapy was given. V shed 3 bases and J shed 3 bases, with 13 bases lying between them. The CDR3 is made up of 15 amino acids. Germline-derived CDR1 and CDR2 are MNHNS and SASEGT. The sequenced sample was tumor tissue. This chain uses TRBV6-1 with TRBJ2-3; TRBD1 is a possible D gene (5 bases). The receptor comes from a human donor with high-grade serous ovarian cancer. CDR3 amino acids: CASSETPDRTDTQYF. DNA for the CDR3: TGTGCCAGCAGTGAGACCCCCGACAGAACAGATACGCAGTATTTT.